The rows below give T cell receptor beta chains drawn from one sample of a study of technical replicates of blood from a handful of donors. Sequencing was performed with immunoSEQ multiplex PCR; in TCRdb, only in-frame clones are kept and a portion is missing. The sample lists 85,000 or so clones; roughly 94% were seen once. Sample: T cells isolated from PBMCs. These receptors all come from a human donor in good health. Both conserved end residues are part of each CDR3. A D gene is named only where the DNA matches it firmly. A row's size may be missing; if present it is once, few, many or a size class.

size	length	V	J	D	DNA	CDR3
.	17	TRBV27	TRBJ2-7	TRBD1	TGTGCCAGCAGTTTGTACCGGGACGGGACAGGGATCTACGAGCAGTACTTC	CASSLYRDGTGIYEQYF
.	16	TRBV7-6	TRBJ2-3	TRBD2	TGTGCCAGCAGCCCCCGGGTAGCGGGGGGAGCAGATACGCAGTATTTT	CASSPRVAGGADTQYF
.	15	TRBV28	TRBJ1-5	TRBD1	TGTGCCAGCATGAAGGACAGGGGAGGAGGTCAGCCCCAGCATTTT	CASMKDRGGGQPQHF
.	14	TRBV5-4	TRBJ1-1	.	TGTGCCAGCAGCGCGGGATACGGGGACACTGAAGCTTTCTTT	CASSAGYGDTEAFF
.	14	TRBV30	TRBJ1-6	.	TGTGCCTTGCAGCGGGGGGACGGGAATTCACCCCTCCACTTT	CALQRGDGNSPLHF
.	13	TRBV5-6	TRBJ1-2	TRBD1	TGTGCCAGCAAGGACAGGGGGCCCGATGGCTACACCTTC	CASKDRGPDGYTF
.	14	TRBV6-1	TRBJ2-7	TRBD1	TGTGCCAGCAGTGGGGACAGGGGCCCATTTCAGCAGTACTTC	CASSGDRGPFQQYF
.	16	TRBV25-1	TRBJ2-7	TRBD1	TGTGCCAGCAGTGACCCCGGGACAGGGGGCTCCTACGAGCAGTACTTC	CASSDPGTGGSYEQYF
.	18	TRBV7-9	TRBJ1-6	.	TGTGCCAGCAGCTTAGCCGGGGGGTTGAGCTCCTATAATTCACCCCTCCACTTT	CASSLAGGLSSYNSPLHF
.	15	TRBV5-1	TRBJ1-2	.	TGCGCCAGCAGCCCTCATGGGGGAGGAAACTATGGCTACACCTTC	CASSPHGGGNYGYTF
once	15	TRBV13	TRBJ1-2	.	TGTGCCAGCAGCCGAGGACACCAATCTAACTATGGCTACACCTTC	CASSRGHQSNYGYTF
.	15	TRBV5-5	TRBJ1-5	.	TGTGCCAGCAGCTTGGAGAGACAAGTCTCACAGCCCCAGCATTTT	CASSLERQVSQPQHF
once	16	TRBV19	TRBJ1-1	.	TGTGCCAGTAGTAAGCCGGCGGACAGCATAAACACTGAAGCTTTCTTT	CASSKPADSINTEAFF
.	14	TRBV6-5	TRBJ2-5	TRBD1	TGTGCCAGCAAAAGGGACAGTTACCAAGAGACCCAGTACTTC	CASKRDSYQETQYF
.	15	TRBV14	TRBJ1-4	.	TGTGCCAGCAGCCAAACTTATTTCGGGAATGAAAAACTGTTTTTT	CASSQTYFGNEKLFF
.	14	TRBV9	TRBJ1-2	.	TGTGCCAGCAGCGTAGATGGCAGGGCCTATGGCTACACCTTC	CASSVDGRAYGYTF
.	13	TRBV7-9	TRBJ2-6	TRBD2	TGTGCCAGCAGCTCTTCCGCGGGGGACGACCTGACTTTC	CASSSSAGDDLTF
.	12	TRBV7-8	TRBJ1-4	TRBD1	TGTGCCAGCAGCCCCGGGACAGTCGGGCTGTTTTTT	CASSPGTVGLFF
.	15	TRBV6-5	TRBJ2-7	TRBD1	TGTGCCAGCAGTTACTCGTCAGACAGGGCCTACGAGCAGTACTTC	CASSYSSDRAYEQYF
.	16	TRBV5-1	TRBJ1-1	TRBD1	TGCGCCAGCAGCTTTACACAACAGGGGCCGGGCACTGAAGCTTTCTTT	CASSFTQQGPGTEAFF
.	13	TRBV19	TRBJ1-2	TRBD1	TGTGCCAGTAGTATACAGGACAGGAAGACCCACACCTTC	CASSIQDRKTHTF
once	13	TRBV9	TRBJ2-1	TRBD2	TGTGCCAGCAGCGTAGTAGCGGGAAATGAGCAGTTCTTC	CASSVVAGNEQFF
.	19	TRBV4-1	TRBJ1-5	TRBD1	TGCGCCAGCAGCCAAGACCCCAGCAGGGGGAGTTATAGCAATCAGCCCCAGCATTTT	CASSQDPSRGSYSNQPQHF